This section outlines one TCR beta chain sequence together with its context. This record belongs to a study of blood T cell repertoires in COVID-19. Study in general: Acute and convalescent COVID-19 samples came from the United States, Italy and Spain. Nucleic acid was either cDNA or gDNA, and it came from T cells, B-cell-depleted T cells, or PBMCs.

Per the study methods: From reference gene primer amplification, estimates of nucleated cell counts were derived. Repertoires were generated with immunoSEQ multiplex PCR, while TCRdb's copy carries only in-frame clones and drops some. The V and J calls and clone size come from that table; D and trimming were worked out from the DNA. This table holds 150,000 to 200,000 clones, around 80% found once. Germline-derived CDR1 and CDR2 are SNHLY and FYNNEI. This CDR3 comprises 14 residues. Trimming shortened V by 6 bases and J by 2 bases, and 13 bases separated the two germline ends. Input material: PBMCs or T cells enriched from blood (not recorded which). This chain links TRBV2 with TRBJ1-1, with D possibly matching TRBD1 (5 bases). This TCR was recovered from a man aged 50-60 years who had recovered from COVID-19. The CDR3 nucleotides are TGTGCCAGCAGGCCGACAGTACTTAACACTGAAGCTTTCTTT. Protein: CASRPTVLNTEAFF.